The entry below describes one T cell receptor beta chain. The target antigen is unknown. V was trimmed by 6 bases and J by 4 bases, leaving 20 bases between them. The CDR3 extends over 16 amino acids. Germline CDR1 LGHNA, CDR2 YSLEER. Scientists made TCR beta libraries using quantitative 5'-RACE with molecular barcodes. A single record per CDR3 protein comes from TCRdb applying MiXCR to the 5' RACE reads. Of hundreds of thousands of distinct CDR3 sequences in the sample, 10% to 15% are singletons; the top ten hold around 0.51%. This specimen comes from a study of CD8 T cells in ankylosing spondylitis. Study-wide results and limits: In ankylosing spondylitis blood, a motif of eight highly homologous TCR beta variants appeared characteristic. Matched ankylosing spondylitis synovial fluid reportedly showed significant enrichment of disease-linked clones. Past studies reported some motif variants in reactive arthritis synovial fluid and blood.

The receptor's source is a male donor with ankylosing spondylitis. The sample comprised blood, either unsorted or a sorted T cell fraction (not recorded which). The chain is built from TRBV4-3 and TRBJ2-3, with D possibly matching TRBD2 (5 bases). DNA for the CDR3: TGCGCCAGCAGTCAAAGCGGTCCTCTGGCCTCAGATACGCAGTATTTT. Translation: CASSQSGPLASDTQYF.